One sample yielded the 6 T cell receptor beta chains listed below, sequenced in a study of T cell changes during pregnancy in multiple sclerosis. Assay used: immunoSEQ multiplex PCR; TCRdb lists only in-frame clones, some missing. Among roughly 26,000 clones listed, approximately 89% were seen once. The material was CD8+ T cells from peripheral blood mononuclear cells, obtained in the second trimester of pregnancy. Receptors were obtained from a female donor with multiple sclerosis, enrolled in a pregnancy study.

The chain joins TRBV27 to TRBJ2-2; TRBD2 aligns across 9 bases. Germline values: CDR1 MNHEY, CDR2 SMNVEV (reference sequence). Germline trimming cut 10 bases from V and 2 bases from J; bases unmatched to any gene: 14. The CDR3 is 17 residues long. The CDR3 DNA sequence: TGTGCCATCGGGACGGCCGGGACTAGCTTCAACACCGGGGAGCTGTTTTTT. Protein product: CAIGTAGTSFNTGELFF.

Only a few counts were recorded for this clone. The rearrangement joins TRBV29-1 to TRBJ1-3; the D gene is possibly TRBD1 (6 bases). Germline V gene lookup returns CDR1 SQVTM and CDR2 ANQGSEA. Trimming shortened V by 6 bases and J by 0 bases, and 12 bases separated the two germline ends. The CDR3 length is 14 residues. CDR3: CSVGDTRSGNTIYF. For the CDR3, the DNA is TGCAGCGTGGGGGACACCCGCTCTGGAAACACCATATATTTT.

The genes are TRBV7-8 and TRBJ2-7, with 10 positions matching TRBD2. Germline values: CDR1 SGHVS, CDR2 FQNEAQ. This CDR3 has 15 amino acids. Trimming took 2 bases from V and 6 from J; bases not matched to a gene: 7. CDR3 coding DNA: TGTGCCAGCAGCTTACTACCGGGACTAGCGAGCGAGCAGTACTTC. Translated: CASSLLPGLASEQYF. Full variable domain (remainder filled in from reference TRBV7-8 and TRBJ2-7): GAGVSQSPRYKVAKRGQDVALRCDPISGHVSLFWYQQALGQGPEFLTYFQNEAQLDKSGLPSDRFFAERPEGSVSTLKIQRTQQEDSAVYLCASSLLPGLASEQYFGPGTRLTVT.

The chain links TRBV27 to TRBJ1-5; 7 positions match TRBD1. This CDR3 has 14 amino acids. Germline trimming cut 4 bases from V and 4 bases from J; bases unmatched to any gene: 4. The germline V gene encodes CDR1 MNHEY and CDR2 SMNVEV (reference sequence). The CDR3 sequence: CASSSTGPNQPQHF. In DNA form, the CDR3 reads TGTGCCAGCAGTTCGACAGGGCCAAATCAGCCCCAGCATTTT.

The table lists this clone with a count of one. The V call is TRBV27, the J call TRBJ1-1; D possibly corresponds to TRBD1 (6 bases). V was clipped by 2 bases and J by 6 bases, with 10 bases between them. Germline V gene lookup returns CDR1 MNHEY and CDR2 SMNVEV (reference sequence). The CDR3 is 13 amino acids. CDR3 coding DNA: TGTGCCAGCAGTTTACAGGGGTCGGCTGAAGCTTTCTTT. This sequence encodes CASSLQGSAEAFF.

The chain uses TRBV29-1 and TRBJ1-1; 8 bases match TRBD1. J lost 1 base, V lost 6 bases, and 4 bases had no gene match. The germline CDR1 and CDR2 sequences are SQVTM and ANQGSEA. This CDR3 has 13 amino acids. CDR3 DNA: TGCAGCGTCAGGGGGCGGACGAACACTGAAGCTTTCTTT. This codes for CSVRGRTNTEAFF.